This T cell receptor (beta chain) was observed in a study of T cell repertoires in cytomegalovirus infection. The V end was cut by 3 bases, the J end by 6 bases, with 9 bases between. Germline V gene sequence: CDR1 SQVTM, CDR2 ANQGSEA. The CDR3 runs to 11 residues. Note on this clonotype: Its antigen is undetermined.

TCRdb reanalysed the reads using MiXCR and keeps one entry per CDR3 protein. The sample has around 900,000 distinct CDR3 sequences, about a third seen once. The sequence came from a human donor in good health (CMV status not recorded). Some clones in this sample may be carry-over from other donors' samples. The sample was cultured CD8+ T cells from PBMCs, taken from culture after CMV antigen stimulation. The gene calls are TRBV29-1 and TRBJ2-7; D not resolved. The chain's CDR3 is CSVDYTGEQYF. The CDR3, as DNA: TGCAGCGTTGATTACACGGGCGAGCAGTACTTC.